The 32 T cell receptor beta chains in this list originate from one sample, sequenced in a study of regulatory and conventional T cells in RAG deficiency. Produced via immunoSEQ multiplex PCR; TCRdb's table is partial and in-frame only. Among 5,000 to 6,500 clones listed, just under 95% were seen once. Sequencing was done on a sample of CD8+ T cells sorted from blood. All receptors come from a human donor with RAG deficiency presenting as severe combined immunodeficiency.

The chain combines TRBV19 with TRBJ2-3; D is possibly TRBD1 (5 bases). CDR1 LNHDA and CDR2 SQIVND come from the germline V gene (reference sequence). The CDR3 runs 12 residues. The V gene lost 4 bases and the J gene lost 4 bases, with 6 bases spanning the gap. CDR3 residues: CASSTGPDTQYF. DNA of the CDR3: TGTGCCAGTAGTACAGGGCCAGATACGCAGTATTTT.

This clone is a singleton in its sample. This chain connects TRBV5-6 to TRBJ1-5; D is unclear. CDR3 length: 13 amino acids. Trimming removed 0 bases at V and 0 bases at J, with 1 base between. From germline, CDR1 is SGHDT and CDR2 YYEEEE. The CDR3 bases are TGTGCCAGCAGCTTGGGTAGCAATCAGCCCCAGCATTTT. It yields the protein CASSLGSNQPQHF.

This rearrangement joins TRBV4-1 to TRBJ2-1; TRBD1 matches at 7 bases. The junction had 0 bases not matched to a gene; V was cut back by 1 base and J by 6 bases. The CDR3 is 13 amino acids. Germline lookup yields CDR1 MGHRA and CDR2 YSYEKL. The CDR3 region is CASSQGTGNEQFF. The CDR3 DNA is TGCGCCAGCAGCCAAGGGACAGGCAATGAGCAGTTCTTC.

J is TRBJ2-6 and V is TRBV9; D gene uncertain. The CDR3 runs to 16 residues. Germline loops: CDR1 SGDLS, CDR2 YYNGEE. The V gene lost 0 bases and the J gene lost 1 base, with 8 bases spanning the gap. The DNA of the CDR3 is TGTGCCAGCAGCGTAGCTCCCGGGTCTGGGGCCAACGTCCTGACTTTC. Amino acids: CASSVAPGSGANVLTF.

The chain joins TRBV7-8 to TRBJ2-5, with D hard to call. This CDR3 spans 12 amino acids. Trimming left V 2 bases short and J 2 bases short, with 3 bases between. The germline gives CDR1 SGHVS, CDR2 FQNEAQ. The CDR3 region has the DNA TGTGCCAGCAGCTTACAGCAAGAGACCCAGTACTTC. Its translation: CASSLQQETQYF.

The chain recombines TRBV4-1 with TRBJ2-3; D not resolved. CDR3 length equals 12 residues. The germline CDR1 and CDR2 sequences are MGHRA and YSYEKL. Trimming pared 1 base from V and 5 bases from J, leaving 4 bases between. CDR3: CASSQVGDTQYF. CDR3 DNA: TGCGCCAGCAGCCAAGTGGGAGATACGCAGTATTTT.

J is TRBJ2-7 and V is TRBV7-6, with a weak D call TRBD1 (5 bases). V was pared by 5 bases and J by 0 bases, with 17 bases between. The CDR3 contains 16 residues. The V gene's germline CDR1 is SGHVS and CDR2 FNYEAQ. DNA of the CDR3: TGTGCCAGCAGCACTGGGGCCGGACGTTCCTCCTACGAGCAGTACTTC. Translating it yields CASSTGAGRSSYEQYF.

V gene TRBV29-1 combines with J gene TRBJ2-2; D is unclear. Germline assignment: CDR1 SQVTM and CDR2 ANQGSEA. With 7 bases removed from V and 5 bases from J, the gap between germline ends came to 8 bases. This CDR3 contains 11 residues. CDR3 sequence (DNA): TGCAGCGCAACCTTTACCGGGGAGCTGTTTTTT. Translated, it gives CSATFTGELFF.

The V gene is TRBV4-1, the J gene TRBJ2-1; a possible D gene is TRBD2 (5 bases). The germline V gene has CDR1 MGHRA and CDR2 YSYEKL. The V end lost 5 bases, the J end lost 3 bases, and 14 bases lay between the germline ends. The length of the CDR3 is 15 residues. Here the CDR3 reads CASSFGDDYYNEQFF. In nucleotides, the CDR3 is TGCGCCAGCAGCTTCGGGGATGACTACTACAATGAGCAGTTCTTC.

This chain joins TRBV13 and TRBJ2-1, with D perhaps TRBD1 (6 bases). This CDR3 contains 14 residues. Germline CDR1 is PRHDT and CDR2 is FYEKMQ (reference sequence). Trimming left V 5 bases short and J 5 bases short, with 13 bases between. The CDR3 loop reads CASSPRTEHNEQFF. The CDR3 DNA follows: TGTGCCAGCAGCCCCCGGACAGAGCACAATGAGCAGTTCTTC.

The rearrangement links TRBV7-8 to TRBJ2-7; the D gene is possibly TRBD1 (6 bases). The CDR3 loop spans 12 amino acids. Germline CDR1 SGHVS, CDR2 FQNEAQ. V lost 4 bases to trimming and J lost 6 bases, with 10 bases between them. CDR3 amino acids: CASSYTGPEQYF. DNA for the CDR3: TGTGCCAGCAGCTATACAGGGCCCGAGCAGTACTTC.

V and J are TRBV27 and TRBJ1-2; D is unclear. The V end was cut by 3 bases, the J end by 2 bases, with 7 bases between. Germline V gene data show CDR1 as MNHEY and CDR2 as SMNVEV (reference sequence). CDR3 length: 13 residues. CDR3 amino acids: CASSFRSNYGYTF. In DNA form, the CDR3 reads TGTGCCAGCAGTTTCAGGAGCAACTATGGCTACACCTTC.

This chain uses TRBV11-2 with TRBJ2-3, with D perhaps given as TRBD1 or TRBD2 (5 bases each). CDR3 length equals 16 residues. Germline CDR1 SGHAT, CDR2 FQNNGV. V dropped 5 bases and J dropped 0 bases, with 15 bases sitting between them. The DNA of the CDR3 is TGTGCCAGCAGCCCCGAGGGGACCTCTAGCACAGATACGCAGTATTTT. Translation: CASSPEGTSSTDTQYF.

The chain recombines TRBV28 with TRBJ1-1; D gene ambiguous. This CDR3 is 14 amino acids long. Deletions cut 2 bases from V and 11 bases from J, with 18 bases between. Germline lookup yields CDR1 MDHEN and CDR2 SYDVKM. The CDR3: CASSLVLDRLRAFF. CDR3 sequence (DNA): TGTGCCAGCAGTTTAGTTTTGGACCGCTTACGGGCTTTCTTT.

This clone was counted between two and nine times. The rearrangement joins TRBV5-6 to TRBJ1-5; a possible D gene is TRBD1 (6 bases). CDR3 length: 16 residues. Germline-derived CDR1 and CDR2 are SGHDT and YYEEEE. V was shortened by 0 bases and J by 1 base, with 11 bases between the two germline ends. The CDR3 DNA reads as TGTGCCAGCAGCTTGGGCACAGGGCTAAGCAATCAGCCCCAGCATTTT. It translates to CASSLGTGLSNQPQHF.

The V call is TRBV4-1, the J call TRBJ2-2; D might be TRBD1 (5 bases). This CDR3 contains 13 residues. Germline V gene data show CDR1 as MGHRA and CDR2 as YSYEKL. The ends were cut back, 7 bases at V and 6 bases at J, with 12 bases in the middle. The CDR3 is CASTQGPAGELFF. CDR3 in DNA: TGCGCCAGCACTCAGGGTCCAGCCGGGGAGCTGTTTTTT.

The genes are TRBV29-1 and TRBJ2-2, with D uncertain. This CDR3 spans 10 amino acids. V lost 7 bases and J 4 bases, leaving 4 bases between the germline ends. Germline CDR1 and CDR2: SQVTM and ANQGSEA. DNA for the CDR3: TGCAGCGCCTTCACCGGGGAGCTGTTTTTT. Translation: CSAFTGELFF.

The chain is built from TRBV15 and TRBJ2-2; 9 bases are a match to TRBD1. The CDR3 contains 17 residues. Trimming at V came to 1 base and at J to 5 bases, leaving 8 bases not matched to a gene. Germline assignment: CDR1 LNHNV and CDR2 YYDKDF (reference sequence). The CDR3 loop reads CATSRVGQGIRTGELFF. The CDR3 DNA sequence: TGTGCCACCAGCAGAGTAGGACAGGGGATACGGACCGGGGAGCTGTTTTTT.

The rearrangement links TRBV7-9 to TRBJ2-3; D possibly corresponds to TRBD1 (6 bases). V lost 1 base, J lost 3 bases, and 11 bases lay in between. This CDR3 contains 15 residues. Germline assignment: CDR1 SEHNR and CDR2 FQNEAQ (reference sequence). The CDR3 region is CASSLGQGFTDTQYF. In DNA form, the CDR3 reads TGTGCCAGCAGCTTAGGCCAGGGGTTTACAGATACGCAGTATTTT.

The chain employs TRBV28 and TRBJ2-7; no definite D call. The V end was cut by 2 bases, the J end by 4 bases, with 6 bases between. The CDR3 extends over 12 amino acids. CDR1 is MDHEN and CDR2 is SYDVKM in the germline V gene. The CDR3 is CASSLPLYEQYF. For the CDR3, the DNA is TGTGCCAGCAGTTTACCCCTATACGAGCAGTACTTC.

The CDR3 nucleotides read TGTGCCAGCAGCCCCCCTGCGGGGGTAAACTATGGCTACACCTTC. Translation gives CASSPPAGVNYGYTF. This chain links TRBV7-2 with TRBJ1-2; D is possibly TRBD1 (5 bases). V was shortened by 5 bases and J by 2 bases, with 15 bases between the two germline ends. Germline V gives CDR1 SGHTA, CDR2 FQGNSA. The CDR3 totals 15 residues.

The rearrangement uses TRBV4-1 and TRBJ2-7; D is unresolved. V was pared by 2 bases and J by 2 bases, with 13 bases between. The CDR3 is 15 amino acids. Germline V gene lookup returns CDR1 MGHRA and CDR2 YSYEKL. CDR3 amino acids: CASSQYVSDPYEQYF. The CDR3, as DNA: TGCGCCAGCAGCCAATACGTCTCAGATCCCTACGAGCAGTACTTC.

The chain uses TRBV29-1 and TRBJ2-1, with TRBD1 identical over 8 bases. The CDR3 consists of 14 residues. Germline lookup yields CDR1 SQVTM and CDR2 ANQGSEA. V lost 7 bases and J lost 8; bases outside the gene matches: 13. The CDR3 is CSAEGQVASHEQFF. DNA for the CDR3: TGCAGCGCCGAGGGACAGGTGGCATCCCATGAGCAGTTCTTC.

The gene calls are TRBV7-6 and TRBJ1-2, with D tentatively TRBD1 (6 bases). The CDR3 extends over 12 amino acids. V was clipped by 4 bases and J by 8 bases, with 11 bases between them. CDR1 SGHVS and CDR2 FNYEAQ come from the germline V gene. In DNA form, the CDR3 reads TGTGCCAGCAGCTCTGGGGGGCCCGGCTACACCTTC. It encodes CASSSGGPGYTF.

The rearrangement links TRBV20-1 to TRBJ2-7, with D uncertain. Trimming removed 4 bases from V and 3 bases from J, with 4 bases in between. This CDR3 has 10 residues. Germline CDR1 DFQATT, CDR2 SNEGSKA (reference sequence). This chain's CDR3 is CSAKVYEQYF. CDR3 bases: TGCAGTGCTAAGGTCTACGAGCAGTACTTC.

The chain carries TRBV5-4 and TRBJ2-3; D is unresolved. Germline V gene data show CDR1 as SGHNT and CDR2 as YYREEE (reference sequence). This CDR3 contains 12 residues. V shed 0 bases and J shed 4 bases, with 3 bases lying between them. The CDR3 region has the DNA TGTGCCAGCAGCTTGGGCTCAGATACGCAGTATTTT. It yields the protein CASSLGSDTQYF.

About this clone: The same CDR3 can be traced to other DNA sequences in this sample. V and J are TRBV14 and TRBJ1-1, with unresolved D. V lost 1 base and J lost 8, with 8 bases in between. From germline, CDR1 is SGHDN and CDR2 FVKESK. This CDR3 has 12 residues. CDR3 coding DNA: TGTGCCAGCAGCCAAGTATCTACCGAAGCTTTCTTT. Amino acid sequence: CASSQVSTEAFF.

The CDR3 protein is CASSYSRGEYYNEQFF. CDR3 sequence (DNA): TGTGCCAGCAGTTACTCGAGGGGAGAATACTACAATGAGCAGTTCTTC. V and J are TRBV6-6 and TRBJ2-1, with D possibly being TRBD1 or TRBD2 (5 bases each). Per the germline V gene, CDR1 is MNHNY and CDR2 is SVGAGI (reference sequence). This CDR3 has 16 amino acids. V was trimmed by 0 bases and J by 3 bases, leaving 12 bases between them.

In DNA, the CDR3 is TGCAGCGTTGAAGGGAGGGGGCGGTCGGAAGGCTACACCTTC. Its translation: CSVEGRGRSEGYTF. This chain uses TRBV29-1 with TRBJ1-2; 7 nucleotides align to TRBD1. Per germline, CDR1 SQVTM and CDR2 ANQGSEA. The CDR3 runs to 14 residues. V lost 1 base, J lost 8 bases, and 10 bases stayed unmatched.

This clone came up once. The CDR3 reads CASSFTGPADTQYF. Here the CDR3 DNA reads TGTGCCAGCAGCTTCACAGGGCCCGCGGATACGCAGTATTTT. This chain connects TRBV5-4 to TRBJ2-3; D is possibly TRBD1 (6 bases). V lost 2 bases and J lost 6, with 13 bases in between. The CDR3 runs 14 residues. Looked up from germline, CDR1 is SGHNT and CDR2 is YYREEE (reference sequence).

CDR3 nucleotide sequence: TGTGCCAGCAGAACCGGGACAGGGATAAATGGGGCCAACGTCCTGACTTTC. It yields the protein CASRTGTGINGANVLTF. The V call is TRBV5-6, the J call TRBJ2-6; TRBD1 matches at 9 bases. V dropped 5 bases and J dropped 3; count of bases not matched to a gene: 9. This CDR3 is built from 17 residues. The germline CDR1 and CDR2 sequences are SGHDT and YYEEEE. Supplemented by reference TRBV5-6 and TRBJ2-6, the full variable domain reads DAGVTQSPTHLIKTRGQQVTLRCSPKSGHDTVSWYQQALGQGPQFIFQYYEEEERQRGNFPDRFSGHQFPNYSSELNVNALLLGDSALYLCASRTGTGINGANVLTFGAGSRLTVL.

V is TRBV4-2 and J is TRBJ2-1, with 9 bases lining up with TRBD1. CDR3 length: 14 residues. The germline V gene has CDR1 LGHNA and CDR2 YNFKEQ. V shed 4 bases, J shed 3 bases, and the junction held 1 base outside the gene matches. CDR3 DNA sequence: TGTGCCAGCAGCCCGGGACAGGGCTACAATGAGCAGTTCTTC. It yields the protein CASSPGQGYNEQFF.